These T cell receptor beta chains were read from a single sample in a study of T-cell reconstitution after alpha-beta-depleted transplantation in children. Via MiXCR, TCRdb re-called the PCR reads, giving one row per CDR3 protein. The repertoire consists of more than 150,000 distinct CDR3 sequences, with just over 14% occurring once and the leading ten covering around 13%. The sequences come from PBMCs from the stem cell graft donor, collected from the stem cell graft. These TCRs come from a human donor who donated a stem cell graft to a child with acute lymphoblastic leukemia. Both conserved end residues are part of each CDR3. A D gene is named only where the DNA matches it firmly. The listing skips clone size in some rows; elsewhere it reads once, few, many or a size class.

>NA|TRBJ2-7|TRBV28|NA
TGTGCCAGCAGTCGACTTAGGGCCGAGCAGTACTTC
CASSRLRAEQYF
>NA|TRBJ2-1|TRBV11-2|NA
TGTGCCAGCAGCTTAAATTGGCCGGGAGTGGGAGGTGGGAATGAGCAGTTCTTC
CASSLNWPGVGGGNEQFF
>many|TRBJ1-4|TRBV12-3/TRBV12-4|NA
TGTGCCAGCAGTGCCCCCAACCAGTCTAATGAAAAACTGTTTTTT
CASSAPNQSNEKLFF
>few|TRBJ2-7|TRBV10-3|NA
TGTGCGATCAAATCAGAGGGGGACGAGCAGTACTTC
CAIKSEGDEQYF
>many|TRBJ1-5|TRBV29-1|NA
TGCAGCGTTGCCCCCACCGGGCAGAGAGAGCCCCAGCATTTT
CSVAPTGQREPQHF
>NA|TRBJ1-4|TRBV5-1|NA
TGCGCCAGCAGCCCGGGGATCGGCTGGATGGGGGATAATGAAAAACTGTTTTTT
CASSPGIGWMGDNEKLFF
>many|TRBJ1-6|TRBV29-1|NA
TGCAGCGCCGGAGGGGACGGCGCACCCCTCCACTTT
CSAGGDGAPLHF
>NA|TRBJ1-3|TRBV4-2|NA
TGTGCCAGCAGCCAAGAATGGGTGGATGGAAACACCATATATTTT
CASSQEWVDGNTIYF
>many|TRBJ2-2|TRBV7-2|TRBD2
TGTGCCAGCAGCTCTCTGGGACTAGCGGGAGAGGCCGGGGAGCTGTTTTTT
CASSSLGLAGEAGELFF
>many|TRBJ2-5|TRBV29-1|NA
TGCAGCGGGATGGCTGGGAAAGAGACCCAGTACTTC
CSGMAGKETQYF
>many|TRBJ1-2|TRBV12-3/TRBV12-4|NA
TGTGCCAGCAGTACCTTTTTTTCGGGGTTCGGGTATGGCTACACCTTC
CASSTFFSGFGYGYTF
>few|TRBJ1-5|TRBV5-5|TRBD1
TGTGCCAGCAGCTTTTCGGGGACAGGGCTATATCAGCCCCAGCATTTT
CASSFSGTGLYQPQHF
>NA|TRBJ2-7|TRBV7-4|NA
TGTGCCAGCAGCTTGGATAGGCAGTACTTC
CASSLDRQYF
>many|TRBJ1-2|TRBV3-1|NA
TGTGCCAGCAGCCATATGGGGAACTATGGCTACACCTTC
CASSHMGNYGYTF
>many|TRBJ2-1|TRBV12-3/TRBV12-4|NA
TGTGCCAGCAGCCAAGATTGGAGCTCCTACAATGAGCAGTTCTTC
CASSQDWSSYNEQFF
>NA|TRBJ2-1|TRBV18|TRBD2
TGTGCCAGCTCACCAACAATAGCGGGAGGGCCCGATGAGCAGTTCTTC
CASSPTIAGGPDEQFF
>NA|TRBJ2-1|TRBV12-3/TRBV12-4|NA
TGTGCCAGCAGTGAAAAACTACGGCGGGTGAACAATGAGCAGTTCTTC
CASSEKLRRVNNEQFF
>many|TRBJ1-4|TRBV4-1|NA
TGCGCCGTCGGACCCGAGGAAAAACTGTTTTTT
CAVGPEEKLFF
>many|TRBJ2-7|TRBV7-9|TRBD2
TGTGCCAGCAGCTGGACTAGCAGATCCTACGAGCAGTACTTC
CASSWTSRSYEQYF
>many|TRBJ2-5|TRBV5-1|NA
TGCGCCAGCAGCTTGTGGGACACTCAAGAGACCCAGTACTTC
CASSLWDTQETQYF
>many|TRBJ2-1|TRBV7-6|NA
TGTGCCAGCAGCTTCCGCACCTCCTACAATGAGCAGTTCTTC
CASSFRTSYNEQFF
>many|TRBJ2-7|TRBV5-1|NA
TGCGCCAGCAGCTTTCGTTCCGGGAGTTTCTACGAGCAGTACTTC
CASSFRSGSFYEQYF
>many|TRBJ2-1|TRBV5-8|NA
TGTGCCAGCAGCTTGGCGGGGTTTGAAACCAATGAGCAGTTCTTC
CASSLAGFETNEQFF
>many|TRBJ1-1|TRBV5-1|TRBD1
TGCGCCACCAGGCCCGAGGGGGCCGTCACTGAAGCTTTCTTT
CATRPEGAVTEAFF
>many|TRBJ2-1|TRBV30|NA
TGTGCCTGGAGTGTACCAGGCTACTACAATGAGCAGTTCTTC
CAWSVPGYYNEQFF
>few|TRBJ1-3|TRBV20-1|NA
TGCAGTGCTTTTTCTCCGGTCAACACCATATATTTT
CSAFSPVNTIYF
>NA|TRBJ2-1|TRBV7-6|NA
TGTGCCAGCAGCCACATCATAGGCCGGAGCTCCTACAATGAGCAGTTCTTC
CASSHIIGRSSYNEQFF
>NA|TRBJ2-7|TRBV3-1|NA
TGTGCCAGCAGCCAAGGGGATATACCCGAGCAGTACTTC
CASSQGDIPEQYF
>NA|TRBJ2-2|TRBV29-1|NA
TGCAGCGTTGGAGGGCGTTTTACCGGGGAGCTGTTTTTT
CSVGGRFTGELFF
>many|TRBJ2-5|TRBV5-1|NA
TGCGCCAGCAGCTTGAGGCAAGAGACCCAGTACTTC
CASSLRQETQYF
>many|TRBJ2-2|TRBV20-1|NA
TGCAGTGCTTACCGACGCACCACCGGGGAGCTGTTTTTT
CSAYRRTTGELFF
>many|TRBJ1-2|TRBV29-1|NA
TGCAGCGTTGCGGGATTGTTAGACTATGGCTACACCTTC
CSVAGLLDYGYTF
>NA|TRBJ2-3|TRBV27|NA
TGTGCCAGCAGCCATAGATACGGGAGCCCAGATACGCAGTATTTT
CASSHRYGSPDTQYF
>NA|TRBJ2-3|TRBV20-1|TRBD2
TGCAGTGCGGATTCCGGGAGGGGGTCTTATGATACGCAGTATTTT
CSADSGRGSYDTQYF
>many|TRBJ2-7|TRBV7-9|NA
TGTGCCAGCAGCCAAACCACAGGCGGAGAGCAGTACTTC
CASSQTTGGEQYF
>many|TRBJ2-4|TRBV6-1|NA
TGTGCCAGCCGCGGACTCCTAGCCAAAAACATTCAGTACTTC
CASRGLLAKNIQYF
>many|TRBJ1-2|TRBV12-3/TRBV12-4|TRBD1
TGTGCCAGCAGTCCCGGACAGGGGGGAAGTCCCGAACACTATGGCTACACCTTC
CASSPGQGGSPEHYGYTF
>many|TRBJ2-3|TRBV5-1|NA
TGCGCCAGCAGTTACACATCGCGGGATACCACAGATACGCAGTATTTT
CASSYTSRDTTDTQYF
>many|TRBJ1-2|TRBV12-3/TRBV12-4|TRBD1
TGTGCCAGCGGGGGACAGGGGCGATACGGCTACACCTTC
CASGGQGRYGYTF